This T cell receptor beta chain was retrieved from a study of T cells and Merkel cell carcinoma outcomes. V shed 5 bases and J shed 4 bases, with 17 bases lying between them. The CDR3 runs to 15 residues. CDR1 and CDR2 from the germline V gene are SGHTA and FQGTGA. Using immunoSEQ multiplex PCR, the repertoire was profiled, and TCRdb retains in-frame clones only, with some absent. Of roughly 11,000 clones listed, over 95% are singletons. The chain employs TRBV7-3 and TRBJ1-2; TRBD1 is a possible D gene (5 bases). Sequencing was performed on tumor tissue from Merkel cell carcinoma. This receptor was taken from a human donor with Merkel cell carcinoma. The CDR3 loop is CASSPSGGEGYGYTF. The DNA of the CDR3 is TGTGCCAGCAGCCCAAGTGGAGGGGAGGGCTATGGCTACACCTTC.